The T cell receptor (beta chain) under discussion was sequenced for a study of T cells of healthy individuals. TCRdb re-called the 5' RACE reads with MiXCR, one entry per CDR3 protein. The data show approximately 58,000 distinct CDR3 sequences, over 12% seen once. This clonotype was detected ten times or more. V shed 0 bases and J 5 bases; nucleotides not matched to a gene: 7. In germline, CDR1 is KGHDR, CDR2 SFDVKD. The CDR3 is made up of 16 amino acids. This rearrangement joins TRBV24-1 to TRBJ2-7; 9 nucleotides agree with TRBD1. This TCR was sampled from a human donor in good health. In nucleotides, the CDR3 is TGTGCCACCAGTGATTTGCAGACAGGGGGTTCCCACGAGCAGTACTTC. It yields the protein CATSDLQTGGSHEQYF.